This T cell receptor beta chain was captured in a study of OX40 agonist ivuxolimab in advanced cancers. As for the study in general: Ivuxolimab is a fully human IgG2 antibody that activates OX40 (CD134). Points from the study as a whole: Fewer expanded clones were found on average in CD4+ than in CD8+ T cells.

The germline V gene encodes CDR1 SGHRS and CDR2 YFSETQ. V was trimmed by 0 bases and J by 7 bases, leaving 8 bases between them. The CDR3 contains 13 residues. Concerning this clone itself: As yet, its antigen is unknown.

TCRdb's table, derived via immunoSEQ multiplex PCR, lists solely in-frame clones and lacks some. The sample has more than 50,000 clones, around four fifths seen once. Here the sequenced sample was CD4+ or CD8+ T cells sorted from blood, taken in a trial of the OX40 agonist ivuxolimab. The receptor was isolated from an adult with an advanced solid tumor such as melanoma, head and neck, liver or kidney cancer. The chain is built from TRBV5-1 and TRBJ2-1; D gene unclear. The CDR3: CASSLGEVNEQFF. CDR3 bases: TGCGCCAGCAGCTTGGGGGAAGTGAATGAGCAGTTCTTC.